Only a few counts were recorded for the clone carrying this T cell receptor (beta chain). Its antigen is as yet unknown. Germline lookup yields CDR1 MNHNS and CDR2 SASEGT. Trimming took 2 bases from V and 2 from J; bases not matched to a gene: 4. The CDR3 has 15 residues. The data were taken from a study of T cells after posttransplantation cyclophosphamide. Findings and limits, study-wide: Donor CD8+ memory clones often dominated recipient blood repertoires at later times. Recipient CMV seropositivity and CMV reactivation strongly tracked TRB clonality. Tissue-infiltrating T cells from skin or gut overlapped little with blood T cells.

The related graft donor's blood sample was taken on the day of bone marrow donation. The method was immunoSEQ multiplex PCR; TCRdb's version includes in-frame clones alone and lacks a portion of them. The profile shows 45,000 to 65,000 clones, 90% to 95% of them singletons. V gene TRBV6-1 combines with J gene TRBJ1-2; 8 bases line up with TRBD1. The receptor was isolated from a woman aged 30 to 39 in good health and a related stem cell transplant donor. Input material: PBMCs. The CDR3 region has the DNA TGTGCCAGCAGTGAAAGAGGGACAGGAAACTATGGCTACACCTTC. Translation: CASSERGTGNYGYTF.